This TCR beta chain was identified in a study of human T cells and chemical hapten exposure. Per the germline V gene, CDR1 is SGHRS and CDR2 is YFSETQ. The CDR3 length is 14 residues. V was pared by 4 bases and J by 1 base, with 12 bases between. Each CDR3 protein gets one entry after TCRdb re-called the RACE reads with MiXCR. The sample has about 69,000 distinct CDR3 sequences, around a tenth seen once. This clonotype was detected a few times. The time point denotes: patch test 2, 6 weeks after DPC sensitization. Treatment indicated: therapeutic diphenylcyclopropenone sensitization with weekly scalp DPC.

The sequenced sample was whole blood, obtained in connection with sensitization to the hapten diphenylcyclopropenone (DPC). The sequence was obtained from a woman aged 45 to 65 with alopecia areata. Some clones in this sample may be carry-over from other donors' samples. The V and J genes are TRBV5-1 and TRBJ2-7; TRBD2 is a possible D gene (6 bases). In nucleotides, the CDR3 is TGCGCCAGCAGCCTGCCTAGCGAGTCCTACGAGCAGTACTTC. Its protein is CASSLPSESYEQYF.